The sequence of this TCR beta chain was determined in a study of blood T cell repertoires in COVID-19. Study summary: Acute and convalescent COVID-19 specimens originated in the United States, Italy and Spain. The cDNA or gDNA used as material had been derived from T cells, B-cell-depleted T cells, or PBMCs.

Authors' analysis steps: The authors estimated nucleated cell counts from reference gene primer amplification. Method: immunoSEQ multiplex PCR; TCRdb's copy keeps in-frame clones and lacks some. V and J calls and clone size are as listed in that table; D and trimming were resolved from the DNA. The table shows more than 25,000 clones, with less than 90% occurring only once. The germline V gene encodes CDR1 KGHDR and CDR2 SFDVKD. V dropped 3 bases and J dropped 0; count of bases not matched to a gene: 2. The CDR3 consists of 17 residues. Specimen: peripheral blood. The receptor was derived from a man older than 75 with active COVID-19. J is TRBJ2-3 and V is TRBV24-1, with 13 nucleotides matching TRBD2. The CDR3: CATSDGTSGDSTDTQYF. CDR3 bases: TGTGCCACCAGTGATGGGACTAGCGGGGACAGCACAGATACGCAGTATTTT.